A single sample is the source of the 7 T cell receptor beta chains below, sequenced in a study of blood T cell repertoires in COVID-19. The repertoire was sequenced with immunoSEQ multiplex PCR; TCRdb's copy has only in-frame clones and lacks some. Of under 170,000 clones listed, about 86% were seen once; the top ten hold around 3.5%. The source material was peripheral blood. The receptors were gathered from a man between 65 and 85 years old with acute or convalescent COVID-19.

The J gene is TRBJ1-2, the V gene TRBV7-9; D gene unclear. CDR1 and CDR2 from the germline V gene are SEHNR and FQNEAQ (reference sequence). Trimming left V 5 bases short and J 4 bases short, with 8 bases between. The CDR3 is made up of 12 amino acids. CDR3 sequence reads: CASSPSGYGYTF. The CDR3 DNA sequence: TGTGCCAGCAGCCCTTCGGGCTATGGCTACACCTTC.

The rearrangement uses TRBV28 and TRBJ1-5, with D unclear. Trimming took off 4 bases at V and 6 bases at J, with 7 bases between the two ends. Germline lookup yields CDR1 MDHEN and CDR2 SYDVKM. This CDR3 is built from 12 residues. CDR3 region: CASSSGSQPQHF. CDR3 coding DNA: TGTGCCAGCAGTTCCGGTAGTCAGCCCCAGCATTTT. Complete variable domain (other parts from reference TRBV28 and TRBJ1-5): DVKVTQSSRYLVKRTGEKVFLECVQDMDHENMFWYRQDPGLGLRLIYFSYDVKMKEKGDIPEGYSVSREKKERFSLILESASTNQTSMYLCASSSGSQPQHFGDGTRLSIL.

This clone was detected only a few times. CDR3 coding DNA: TGTGCCAGCAGTGAACTCAGGGCCAGCACCGGGGAGCTGTTTTTT. It is translated as CASSELRASTGELFF. The chain carries TRBV6-1 and TRBJ2-2; the D gene is possibly TRBD1 (5 bases). Germline CDR1 reads MNHNS; CDR2 reads SASEGT. The CDR3 runs to 15 residues. Between the trimmed V and J ends, which lost 2 bases and 4 bases, there was a span of 11 bases.

The chain carries TRBV5-1 and TRBJ2-7; TRBD1 agrees at 7 bases. Unmatched junction bases numbered 6, after V lost 2 bases and J lost 4 bases. The germline CDR1 and CDR2 sequences are SGHRS and YFSETQ. CDR3 length: 14 amino acids. The CDR3 protein is CASSLQGFTYEQYF. The CDR3 DNA reads TGCGCCAGCAGCTTACAGGGGTTTACATACGAGCAGTACTTC.

The rearrangement links TRBV15 to TRBJ2-1; 8 positions agree with TRBD2. The germline CDR1 and CDR2 sequences are LNHNV and YYDKDF (reference sequence). The CDR3 sequence is 15 residues long. J gave up 6 bases and V 1 base, and 5 bases lay outside the gene matches. DNA for the CDR3: TGTGCCACCAGCAGAGTAAAAGCGGGAGCCAATGAGCAGTTCTTC. This codes for CATSRVKAGANEQFF.

The rearrangement links TRBV5-1 to TRBJ1-3, with a weak D call TRBD1 (6 bases). Germline CDR1 is SGHRS and CDR2 is YFSETQ. Trimming shortened V by 6 bases and J by 2 bases, and 15 bases separated the two germline ends. The length of the CDR3 is 15 residues. The CDR3 DNA is TGCGCCAGCACCCAAGTACAGGGCACTGGAAACACCATATATTTT. This translates into CASTQVQGTGNTIYF.

V usage is TRBV4-2 and J usage is TRBJ2-1, with 14 bases aligning to TRBD2. With V trimmed by 0 bases and J by 8 bases, 3 bases remained unmatched. There are 16 residues in the CDR3. Germline CDR1 is LGHNA and CDR2 is YNFKEQ. As DNA, the CDR3 is TGTGCCAGCAGCCAAGAAGGGACTAGCGGGAGCTATGAGCAGTTCTTC. Translating gives CASSQEGTSGSYEQFF.